These 11 T cell receptor beta chains originate from one sample sequenced in a study of Graves' ophthalmopathy and Graves' hyperthyroidism. RNA served as the template for amplifying TCR beta CDR3 regions. HTBI primers were employed in first-round RT-PCR, then a second-round multiplex PCR followed. One entry per CDR3 protein results from TCRdb running MiXCR on the multiplex PCR reads. The data show about 480,000 distinct CDR3 sequences, approximately 15% seen once. Material for sequencing was blood. The receptors were gathered from a woman in her twenties or thirties with Graves' ophthalmopathy.

The J gene is TRBJ2-7, the V gene TRBV19; D assignment may be TRBD1 or TRBD2 (5 bases each). The germline gives CDR1 LNHDA, CDR2 SQIVND (reference sequence). The CDR3 spans 13 residues. V lost 1 base, J lost 6 bases, and 10 bases lay in between. CDR3 region: CASSIGEGTEQYF. The DNA of the CDR3 is TGTGCCAGTAGTATAGGGGAAGGGACCGAGCAGTACTTC.

This clonotype was observed many times. The genes are TRBV28 and TRBJ2-7; no firm D call. This CDR3 has 12 residues. Germline lookup yields CDR1 MDHEN and CDR2 SYDVKM. V lost 6 bases and J lost 3, with 9 bases in between. DNA of the CDR3: TGTGCCAGCAGCTTAGGAGTCTACGAGCAGTACTTC. It yields the protein CASSLGVYEQYF. Full variable domain (remainder filled in from reference TRBV28 and TRBJ2-7): DVKVTQSSRYLVKRTGEKVFLECVQDMDHENMFWYRQDPGLGLRLIYFSYDVKMKEKGDIPEGYSVSREKKERFSLILESASTNQTSMYLCASSLGVYEQYFGPGTRLTVT.

This clonotype was picked up many times. V gene TRBV6-1 combines with J gene TRBJ2-7, with D possibly being TRBD2 (5 bases). CDR1 and CDR2 from the germline V gene are MNHNS and SASEGT. The CDR3 is 14 residues long. Trimming cost V 7 bases and J 0 bases, with 13 bases left between them. The CDR3 DNA reads TGTGCCAGCACCATAGGACTGTCCTCCTACGAGCAGTACTTC. Translating gives CASTIGLSSYEQYF.

This clonotype occurred many times. V gene TRBV12-3 or TRBV12-4 combines with J gene TRBJ1-1, with a tentative D call TRBD1 (5 bases). Deletions cut 0 bases from V and 1 base from J, with 9 bases between. The CDR3 runs 15 residues. The CDR3 region is CASSLAGRENTEAFF. The DNA for the CDR3 is TGTGCCAGCAGTTTAGCGGGCAGGGAGAACACTGAAGCTTTCTTT.

This clonotype was picked up many times. In DNA form, the CDR3 reads TGTGCCAGCAGCTTATGGACGGTGTACGAGCAGTACTTC. As protein: CASSLWTVYEQYF. This chain joins TRBV7-2 and TRBJ2-7; D remains ambiguous. V lost 2 bases, J lost 4 bases, and 9 bases lay in between. Germline CDR1 and CDR2: SGHTA and FQGNSA. The CDR3 has 13 residues.

Note on this clonotype: A clone one base away is much larger, so this may be a read error. Here the CDR3 DNA reads TGTGCCAGCAGTTACTCGGACGTTACTCAAGAGACCCAGTACTTC. Its protein is CASSYSDVTQETQYF. The rearrangement joins TRBV6-5 to TRBJ2-5; D gene unclear. This CDR3 is built from 15 residues. Trimming cost V 0 bases and J 2 bases, with 10 bases left between them. Per germline, CDR1 MNHEY and CDR2 SVGAGI.

This clonotype was seen ten or more times. The J gene is TRBJ2-7, the V gene TRBV6-1; perhaps D is TRBD1 or TRBD2 (5 bases each). With 4 bases removed from V and 1 base from J, the gap between germline ends came to 14 bases. This CDR3 spans 15 amino acids. CDR1 and CDR2 from the germline V gene are MNHNS and SASEGT. The CDR3 here is CASSGAGTGSYEQYF. The CDR3 DNA follows: TGTGCCAGCAGTGGGGCCGGGACCGGATCCTACGAGCAGTACTTC.

Ten or more counts support this clonotype. This chain connects TRBV19 to TRBJ1-1; 7 nucleotides line up with TRBD1. CDR1 and CDR2 from the germline V gene are LNHDA and SQIVND (reference sequence). The V gene end was trimmed by 4 bases and the J gene end by 1 base; junction bases not matched to a gene: 6. The CDR3 covers 15 residues. The CDR3 is CASSSGQVANTEAFF. CDR3 sequence (DNA): TGTGCCAGTAGTAGCGGACAGGTGGCGAACACTGAAGCTTTCTTT.

This clonotype has a count of ten or more. This chain links TRBV9 with TRBJ1-2, with D tentatively TRBD1 (5 bases). Trimming pared 3 bases from V and 0 bases from J, leaving 9 bases between. The CDR3 extends over 14 amino acids. Germline V gene lookup returns CDR1 SGDLS and CDR2 YYNGEE. In DNA, the CDR3 is TGTGCCAGCAGCGGGTTGACAGCTAACTATGGCTACACCTTC. The encoded protein is CASSGLTANYGYTF.

This clonotype was seen many times. The chain employs TRBV20-1 and TRBJ2-2; 8 bases are shared with TRBD1. The CDR3 loop spans 16 amino acids. After removal of 4 bases from V and 1 base from J, the junction contained 8 bases not matched to a gene. The V gene's germline CDR1 is DFQATT and CDR2 SNEGSKA (reference sequence). The CDR3 bases are TGCAGTGCTACCTTTAAAACAGGGGGGAACACCGGGGAGCTGTTTTTT. It is translated as CSATFKTGGNTGELFF.

The CDR3 loop reads CATGDRVWQPQHF. CDR3 DNA sequence: TGTGCTACGGGGGACAGGGTTTGGCAGCCCCAGCATTTT. V is TRBV6-1 and J is TRBJ1-5, with 9 bases lining up with TRBD1. CDR3 size: 13 residues. The germline CDR1 and CDR2 sequences are MNHNS and SASEGT.